This T cell receptor (beta chain) stems from a study of identical twins. TCRdb re-called the 5' RACE reads with MiXCR, one entry per CDR3 protein. This sample has under 250,000 distinct CDR3 sequences, with about 13% found just once. Overall study results and limits: Sequences that were out-of-frame, alpha and twin-shared displayed an excess of low generation probability. Invariant MAIT and iNKT cells could partly confound zero-insertion analyses.

The sample holds many counts of this clonotype. Its specificity is unknown. The CDR3 sequence is 12 residues long. The V gene lost 5 bases and the J gene lost 5 bases, with 9 bases spanning the gap. These data were also filed under a second study, of yellow fever vaccine responses in identical twins.

Sample: memory (CD45RO+) T cells sorted from blood. The chain recombines TRBV12-3 or TRBV12-4 with TRBJ1-1, with D hard to call. This receptor was identified in a woman under 30 in good health. CDR3 in amino acids: CASSPHQTEAFF. The DNA of the CDR3 is TGTGCCAGCAGTCCCCACCAGACTGAAGCTTTCTTT.